The entry below gives a single TCR beta chain sequence along with its context. The antigen remains unidentified. This specimen belongs to a study of T cell therapy after organ transplantation. On the study more broadly: Therapy products were autologous CMV-specific T cells, peptide-expanded for approximately 2 weeks. After therapy, patients were monitored for about 29 weeks. Short-term post-therapy blood was drawn 4 to 8 weeks after therapy ended.

Trimming left V 6 bases short and J 7 bases short, with 19 bases between. The CDR3 is 15 residues long. Germline-derived CDR1 and CDR2 are MNHEY and SVGAGI. Documented time point: 4-8 weeks after completion of therapy. Study-level points and caveats: Post-therapy reconstitution appeared to include transferred and endogenous clonotypes.

The protocol was immunoSEQ multiplex PCR, while the TCRdb copy is restricted to in-frame clones and leaves out a portion. The profile shows about 18,000 clones, about 81% of them singletons. The V gene is TRBV6-5, the J gene TRBJ2-1, with no clear D. The sequenced sample was CD8+ T cells from blood, obtained after autologous CMV-specific T cell therapy. The origin of this receptor is a human patient who had received a solid organ transplant and had CMV disease. Some T cells could come from the graft donor. In DNA form, the CDR3 reads TGTGCCAGCAGCCCCGCTAGGGCCCTTGGGAATGAGCAGTTCTTC. It specifies CASSPARALGNEQFF.